The 29 T cell receptor beta chains below were found in one sample sequenced in a study of cytomegalovirus exposure and HLA in healthy donors. Clones were sequenced by immunoSEQ multiplex PCR, and TCRdb holds only the in-frame ones, with some missing. The table shows some 98,000 clones, with roughly nine tenths occurring only once. The sequencing sample was made of PBMCs. Receptors were obtained from a woman in her 30s in good health and CMV-seronegative.

V usage is TRBV15 and J usage is TRBJ1-5; 7 bases are shared with TRBD1. The CDR3 length is 17 residues. The J segment lost 4 bases and the V segment lost 0 bases, leaving 9 bases of the junction unmatched. CDR1 is LNHNV and CDR2 is YYDKDF in the germline V gene (reference sequence). The CDR3 DNA sequence: TGTGCCACCAGCAGAGATCCTCCGGGACAGTTAAATCAGCCCCAGCATTTT. The encoded protein is CATSRDPPGQLNQPQHF.

The chain uses TRBV28 and TRBJ1-1, with TRBD1 as a possible D gene (6 bases). Per the germline V gene, CDR1 is MDHEN and CDR2 is SYDVKM. V lost 3 bases and J 1 base, leaving 9 bases between the germline ends. This CDR3 comprises 14 residues. Written as DNA, the CDR3 is TGTGCCAGCAGTTTCGGACAGCCGAACACTGAAGCTTTCTTT. Amino acids: CASSFGQPNTEAFF.

There are a few counts of this clone. V and J are TRBV19 and TRBJ1-5; D possibly corresponds to TRBD1 (6 bases). In germline, CDR1 is LNHDA, CDR2 SQIVND (reference sequence). This CDR3 has 14 amino acids. V was shortened by 6 bases and J by 4 bases, with 13 bases between the two germline ends. The CDR3 loop is CASRDRSLNQPQHF. CDR3 in DNA: TGTGCCAGTAGGGACAGATCCCTTAATCAGCCCCAGCATTTT.

CDR3 protein: CASSSQNYGYTF. In DNA form, the CDR3 reads TGCGCCAGCAGCTCACAGAACTATGGCTACACCTTC. The chain carries TRBV5-1 and TRBJ1-2; the D is unclear. Germline CDR1 SGHRS, CDR2 YFSETQ. The CDR3 runs 12 residues. V dropped 3 bases and J dropped 2 bases, with 5 bases sitting between them. The full variable domain, with the rest looked up from reference TRBV5-1 and TRBJ1-2, is KAGVTQTPRYLIKTRGQQVTLSCSPISGHRSVSWYQQTPGQGLQFLFEYFSETQRNKGNFPGRFSGRQFSNSRSEMNVSTLELGDSALYLCASSSQNYGYTFGSGTRLTVV.

The chain employs TRBV18 and TRBJ2-7; TRBD2 matches at 7 bases. The CDR3 runs 15 residues. The ends lost 4 bases at V and 3 bases at J; junction bases unmatched: 9. CDR1 is KGHSH, CDR2 LQKENI, per germline. This chain's CDR3 is CASSLVAGPDYEQYF. DNA of the CDR3: TGTGCCAGCTCACTGGTAGCGGGTCCAGACTACGAGCAGTACTTC.

CDR3 coding DNA: TGTGCCACCAGCAGCTATGATATACCTCAGACTAGCGGGCCCCAAGAGACCCAGTACTTC. It translates to CATSSYDIPQTSGPQETQYF. The rearrangement links TRBV15 to TRBJ2-5, with 10 positions matching TRBD2. Germline V gives CDR1 LNHNV, CDR2 YYDKDF (reference sequence). V lost 3 bases and J lost 1; bases outside the gene matches: 17. The length of the CDR3 is 20 residues. Based on the CDR3 plus reference TRBV15 and TRBJ2-5, the full variable domain is DAMVIQNPRYQVTQFGKPVTLSCSQTLNHNVMYWYQQKSSQAPKLLFHYYDKDFNNEADTPDNFQSRRPNTSFCFLDIRSPGLGDTAMYLCATSSYDIPQTSGPQETQYFGPGTRLLVL.

The rearrangement joins TRBV7-3 to TRBJ2-7; 8 bases agree with TRBD2. The V and J ends lost 2 bases and 6 bases, in that order; junction bases with no gene match: 9. The CDR3 covers 15 residues. Germline assignment: CDR1 SGHTA and CDR2 FQGTGA. CDR3 amino acids: CASSLRSGGLAEQYF. DNA for the CDR3: TGTGCCAGCAGCTTACGGAGCGGGGGTTTAGCCGAGCAGTACTTC. The full variable domain, its missing parts supplied by reference TRBV7-3 and TRBJ2-7, is GAGVSQTPSNKVTEKGKYVELRCDPISGHTALYWYRQSLGQGPEFLIYFQGTGAADDSGLPNDRFFAVRPEGSVSTLKIQRTERGDSAVYLCASSLRSGGLAEQYFGPGTRLTVT.

The CDR3 bases are TGTGCCAGCAGCTTAAGGGGGTCAGAGGAAAAACTGTTTTTT. This gives the protein CASSLRGSEEKLFF. This chain uses TRBV11-2 with TRBJ1-4; D might be TRBD1 (6 bases). The ends were cut back, 2 bases at V and 8 bases at J, with 12 bases in the middle. CDR1 is SGHAT and CDR2 is FQNNGV in the germline V gene. This CDR3 is built from 14 residues.

This rearrangement joins TRBV27 to TRBJ1-1; possible D gene TRBD1, 5 bases. Trimming cost V 6 bases and J 6 bases, with 11 bases left between them. This CDR3 is built from 12 residues. CDR1 is MNHEY, CDR2 SMNVEV, per germline (reference sequence). The CDR3 protein is CASRGLQAEAFF. CDR3 DNA sequence: TGTGCCAGCAGAGGGTTACAGGCTGAAGCTTTCTTT.

The J gene is TRBJ1-1, the V gene TRBV5-1; D unresolved. The CDR3 has 11 amino acids. The ends were cut back, 6 bases at V and 0 bases at J, with 3 bases in the middle. The germline CDR1 and CDR2 sequences are SGHRS and YFSETQ. CDR3 bases: TGCGCCAGCACTCTGAACACTGAAGCTTTCTTT. Its protein is CASTLNTEAFF.

The CDR3 bases are TGTGCCAGCAGCGTATCAGGGCAGTCCTTCACTGAAGCTTTCTTT. Translation gives CASSVSGQSFTEAFF. The V and J genes are TRBV9 and TRBJ1-1; the D gene is possibly TRBD1 (5 bases). The CDR3 runs 15 residues. Germline V CDR1 and CDR2: SGDLS, YYNGEE. V gave up 1 base and J gave up 4 bases, with 14 bases separating them.

The genes are TRBV6-4 and TRBJ2-2, with 8 nucleotides matching TRBD1. In germline, CDR1 is MRHNA, CDR2 SNTAGT. This CDR3 has 15 amino acids. The junction had 7 bases not matched to a gene; V was cut back by 3 bases and J by 7 bases. CDR3 protein: CASSDRYRGFGELFF. DNA for the CDR3: TGTGCCAGCAGTGATCGGTACAGGGGGTTCGGGGAGCTGTTTTTT.

CDR3 DNA sequence: TGTGCCAGCTCGGACAGGGGGCGAGGTACCGGGGAGCTGTTTTTT. The encoded protein is CASSDRGRGTGELFF. V usage is TRBV5-4 and J usage is TRBJ2-2; 11 positions agree with TRBD1. Unmatched junction bases numbered 7, after V lost 7 bases and J lost 5 bases. There are 15 residues in the CDR3. CDR1 SGHNT and CDR2 YYREEE come from the germline V gene (reference sequence).

The rearrangement links TRBV18 to TRBJ1-6; TRBD1 matches at 7 bases. This CDR3 is 15 amino acids long. Germline values: CDR1 KGHSH, CDR2 LQKENI. The junction had 10 bases not matched to a gene; V was cut back by 6 bases and J by 8 bases. CDR3 DNA: TGTGCCAGCTCCTTCGAGAGGGGGCGAGATTCACCCCTCCACTTT. It is translated as CASSFERGRDSPLHF.

The chain uses TRBV6-4 and TRBJ2-2; D remains ambiguous. V was trimmed by 0 bases and J by 5 bases, leaving 10 bases between them. Per germline, CDR1 MRHNA and CDR2 SNTAGT. There are 15 residues in the CDR3. The CDR3 DNA reads TGTGCCAGCAGTGACTCGTGGCCCCGAACCGGGGAGCTGTTTTTT. The encoded protein is CASSDSWPRTGELFF.

This chain uses TRBV9 with TRBJ1-1; 8 nucleotides align to TRBD1. CDR1 is SGDLS, CDR2 YYNGEE, per germline. The length of the CDR3 is 14 residues. Trimming removed 1 base from V and 7 bases from J; junction bases left unmatched: 6. The CDR3: CASSVSIGQGEAFF. The CDR3 DNA reads as TGTGCCAGCAGCGTATCCATAGGACAGGGTGAAGCTTTCTTT.

This clone was found many times. The V gene is TRBV27, the J gene TRBJ1-1; D not certain. The CDR3 runs to 13 residues. With 8 bases removed from V and 8 bases from J, the gap between germline ends came to 18 bases. From germline, CDR1 is MNHEY and CDR2 SMNVEV (reference sequence). The CDR3 sequence is CASAALSGPEAFF. DNA of the CDR3: TGTGCCAGCGCCGCGTTGAGCGGACCGGAAGCTTTCTTT.

The CDR3 DNA reads TGTGCCAGCAGCCGGCAGGGGGCGCGCGGCTACACCTTC. Translated: CASSRQGARGYTF. V usage is TRBV6-5 and J usage is TRBJ1-2; 8 positions match TRBD1. The CDR3 covers 13 residues. V lost 6 bases and J lost 8; bases outside the gene matches: 8. The germline V gene has CDR1 MNHEY and CDR2 SVGAGI.

The chain couples TRBV19 to TRBJ2-6; tentatively, D is TRBD2 (5 bases). Germline-derived CDR1 and CDR2 are LNHDA and SQIVND (reference sequence). The CDR3 runs 18 residues. The V and J ends lost 7 bases and 0 bases respectively, with 19 bases between them. The CDR3 loop reads CASTPYGGRGSGANVLTF. For the CDR3, the DNA is TGTGCCAGTACCCCTTATGGCGGGCGAGGCTCTGGGGCCAACGTCCTGACTTTC.

The chain links TRBV6-5 to TRBJ2-7; D remains unclear. The CDR3 has 14 residues. V lost 4 bases, J lost 3 bases, and 13 bases lay in between. Germline loops: CDR1 MNHEY, CDR2 SVGAGI. The DNA of the CDR3 is TGTGCCAGCAGTTCAACACGCAACTACTACGAGCAGTACTTC. Protein: CASSSTRNYYEQYF.

The V gene is TRBV18, the J gene TRBJ1-4; 7 bases agree with TRBD1. The CDR3 is 14 amino acids. The germline CDR1 and CDR2 sequences are KGHSH and LQKENI. Losses at the gene ends were 3 bases for V and 10 bases for J; bases not matched to a gene: 8. CDR3 sequence reads: CASSPGEGAGKLFF. DNA of the CDR3: TGTGCCAGCTCACCCGGCGAGGGGGCTGGAAAACTGTTTTTT.

The genes are TRBV6-5 and TRBJ1-1, with 7 nucleotides matching TRBD1. The germline V gene encodes CDR1 MNHEY and CDR2 SVGAGI. The J segment lost 1 base and the V segment lost 4 bases, leaving 9 bases of the junction unmatched. The CDR3 loop spans 16 amino acids. The CDR3 protein is CASSSQAYRGNTEAFF. The DNA of the CDR3 is TGTGCCAGCAGTTCCCAGGCGTACAGGGGGAACACTGAAGCTTTCTTT.

V usage is TRBV6-5 and J usage is TRBJ1-3; D is uncertain. The CDR3 is 15 amino acids. Germline loops: CDR1 MNHEY, CDR2 SVGAGI. V was shortened by 6 bases and J by 4 bases, with 16 bases between the two germline ends. The CDR3 DNA sequence: TGTGCCAGCAGGGACGGACTGGGCCGAGGAAACACCATATATTTT. It specifies CASRDGLGRGNTIYF.

The gene calls are TRBV2 and TRBJ2-7; D may be TRBD2 (5 bases). CDR1 is SNHLY and CDR2 is FYNNEI in the germline V gene. Trimming shortened V by 7 bases and J by 2 bases, and 9 bases separated the two germline ends. CDR3 length: 12 amino acids. The CDR3 sequence: CASTSRAYEQYF. DNA of the CDR3: TGTGCCAGCACCTCGCGGGCCTACGAGCAGTACTTC.

V and J are TRBV5-1 and TRBJ1-5; 8 bases map to TRBD1. This CDR3 has 13 amino acids. Trimming removed 7 bases from V and 5 bases from J; junction bases left unmatched: 5. Germline lookup yields CDR1 SGHRS and CDR2 YFSETQ. This CDR3 reads CASPPGGDQPQHF. The CDR3 nucleotides read TGCGCCAGCCCCCCAGGGGGCGATCAGCCCCAGCATTTT.

The V and J genes are TRBV5-8 and TRBJ2-7; D is uncertain. The CDR3 runs to 18 residues. V was trimmed by 2 bases and J by 0 bases, leaving 21 bases between them. The germline gives CDR1 SGHTS, CDR2 YDEGEE. CDR3 amino acids: CASSLPPGWVRSSYEQYF. CDR3 nucleotides: TGTGCCAGCAGCTTACCGCCCGGTTGGGTCCGGAGCTCCTACGAGCAGTACTTC.

The DNA of the CDR3 is TGTGCCAGCAGTGCCGCAGGGGGGCTTGTGTGGACCCAGTACTTC. This gives the protein CASSAAGGLVWTQYF. The chain couples TRBV6-5 to TRBJ2-5; tentative D call: TRBD1 (7 bases). The CDR3 has 15 amino acids. CDR1 and CDR2 from the germline V gene are MNHEY and SVGAGI. V lost 5 bases and J 7 bases, leaving 20 bases between the germline ends.

V usage is TRBV27 and J usage is TRBJ1-1; tentatively, D is TRBD1 (6 bases). V was shortened by 5 bases and J by 0 bases, with 10 bases between the two germline ends. This CDR3 is 14 amino acids long. Germline V gene sequence: CDR1 MNHEY, CDR2 SMNVEV (reference sequence). The CDR3: CASSHNRVNTEAFF. The CDR3 bases are TGTGCCAGCAGTCACAACAGGGTGAACACTGAAGCTTTCTTT.

CDR3 nucleotide sequence: TGTGCCAGTAGTATGATGACAGGGGGCTCCTACGAGCAGTACTTC. Its protein product is CASSMMTGGSYEQYF. This chain uses TRBV19 with TRBJ2-7; 9 nucleotides line up with TRBD1. Germline lookup yields CDR1 LNHDA and CDR2 SQIVND (reference sequence). The CDR3 has 15 amino acids. V lost 3 bases to trimming and J lost 0 bases; unmatched junction nucleotides: 3.